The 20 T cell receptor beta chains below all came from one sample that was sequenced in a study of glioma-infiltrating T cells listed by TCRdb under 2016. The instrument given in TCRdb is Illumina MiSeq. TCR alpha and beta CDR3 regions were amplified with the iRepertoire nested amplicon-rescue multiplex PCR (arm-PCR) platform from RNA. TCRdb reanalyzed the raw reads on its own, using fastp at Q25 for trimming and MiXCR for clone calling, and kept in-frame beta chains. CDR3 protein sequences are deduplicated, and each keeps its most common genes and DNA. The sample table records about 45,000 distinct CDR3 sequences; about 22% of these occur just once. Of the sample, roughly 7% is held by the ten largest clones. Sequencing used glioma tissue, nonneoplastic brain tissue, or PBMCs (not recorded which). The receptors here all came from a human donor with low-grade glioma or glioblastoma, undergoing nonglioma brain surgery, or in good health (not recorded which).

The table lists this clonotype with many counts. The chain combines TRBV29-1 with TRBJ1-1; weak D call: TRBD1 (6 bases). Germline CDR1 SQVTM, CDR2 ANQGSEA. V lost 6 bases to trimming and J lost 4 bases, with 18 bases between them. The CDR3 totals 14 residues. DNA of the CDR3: TGCAGCGTCACCCGTACCGGACAGCGCACTGAAGCTTTCTTT. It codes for CSVTRTGQRTEAFF.

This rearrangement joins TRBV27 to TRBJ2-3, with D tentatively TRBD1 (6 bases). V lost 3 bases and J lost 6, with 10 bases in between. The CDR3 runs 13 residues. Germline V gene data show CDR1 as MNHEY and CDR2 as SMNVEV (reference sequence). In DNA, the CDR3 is TGTGCCAGCAGTTTCCAGAGGGGGGATACGCAGTATTTT. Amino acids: CASSFQRGDTQYF.

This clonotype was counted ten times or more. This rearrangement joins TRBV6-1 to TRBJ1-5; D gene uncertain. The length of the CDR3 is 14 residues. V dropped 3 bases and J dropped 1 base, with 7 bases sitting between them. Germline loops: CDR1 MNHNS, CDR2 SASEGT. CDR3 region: CASSEMGSNQPQHF. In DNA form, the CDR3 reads TGTGCCAGCAGTGAGATGGGCAGCAATCAGCCCCAGCATTTT.

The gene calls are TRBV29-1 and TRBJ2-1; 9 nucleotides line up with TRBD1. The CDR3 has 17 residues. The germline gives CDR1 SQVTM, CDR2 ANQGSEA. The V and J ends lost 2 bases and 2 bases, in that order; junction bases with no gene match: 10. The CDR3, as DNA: TGCAGCGTTGAAAGGGACAGGGCCCGAACCCCCTACAATGAGCAGTTCTTC. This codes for CSVERDRARTPYNEQFF.

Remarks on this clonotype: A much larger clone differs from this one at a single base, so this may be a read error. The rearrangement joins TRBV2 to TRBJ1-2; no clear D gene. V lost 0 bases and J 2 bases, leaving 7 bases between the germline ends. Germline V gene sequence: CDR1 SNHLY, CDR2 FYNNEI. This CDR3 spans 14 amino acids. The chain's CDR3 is CASSEAVINYGYTF. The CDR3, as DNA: TGTGCCAGCAGTGAAGCAGTGATCAACTATGGCTACACCTTC. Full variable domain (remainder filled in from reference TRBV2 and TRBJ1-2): EPEVTQTPSHQVTQMGQEVILRCVPISNHLYFYWYRQILGQKVEFLVSFYNNEISEKSEIFDDQFSVERPDGSNFTLKIRSTKLEDSAMYFCASSEAVINYGYTFGSGTRLTVV.

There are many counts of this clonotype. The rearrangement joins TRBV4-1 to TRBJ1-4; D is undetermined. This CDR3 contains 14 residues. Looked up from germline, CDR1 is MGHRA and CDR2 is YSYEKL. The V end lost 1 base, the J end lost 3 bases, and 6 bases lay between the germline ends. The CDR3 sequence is CASSQALSNEKLFF. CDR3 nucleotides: TGCGCCAGCAGCCAAGCCCTCTCTAATGAAAAACTGTTTTTT.

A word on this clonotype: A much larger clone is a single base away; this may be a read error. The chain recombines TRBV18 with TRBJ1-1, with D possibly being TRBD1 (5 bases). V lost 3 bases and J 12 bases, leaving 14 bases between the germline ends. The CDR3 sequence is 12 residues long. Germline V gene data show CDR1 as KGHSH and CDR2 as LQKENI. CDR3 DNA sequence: TGTGCCAGCTCACCCAATCGGGACGCATCTTTCTTT. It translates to CASSPNRDASFF. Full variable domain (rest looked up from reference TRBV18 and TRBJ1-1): NAGVMQNPRHLVRRRGQEARLRCSPMKGHSHVYWYRQLPEEGLKFMVYLQKENIIDESGMPKERFSAEFPKEGPSILRIQQVVRGDSAAYFCASSPNRDASFFGQGTRLTVV.

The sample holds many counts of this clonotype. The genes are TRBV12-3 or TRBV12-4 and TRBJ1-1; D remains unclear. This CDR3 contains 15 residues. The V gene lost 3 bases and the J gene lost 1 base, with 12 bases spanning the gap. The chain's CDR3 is CASSFEQTTNTEAFF. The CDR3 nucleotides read TGTGCCAGCAGTTTCGAACAGACAACGAACACTGAAGCTTTCTTT.

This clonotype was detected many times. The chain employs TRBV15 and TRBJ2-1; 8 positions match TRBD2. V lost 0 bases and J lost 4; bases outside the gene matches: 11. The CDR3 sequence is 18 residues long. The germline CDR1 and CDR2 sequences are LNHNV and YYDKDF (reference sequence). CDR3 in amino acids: CATSRDPPRGGGYNEQFF. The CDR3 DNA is TGTGCCACCAGCAGAGACCCCCCACGGGGGGGCGGTTACAATGAGCAGTTCTTC.

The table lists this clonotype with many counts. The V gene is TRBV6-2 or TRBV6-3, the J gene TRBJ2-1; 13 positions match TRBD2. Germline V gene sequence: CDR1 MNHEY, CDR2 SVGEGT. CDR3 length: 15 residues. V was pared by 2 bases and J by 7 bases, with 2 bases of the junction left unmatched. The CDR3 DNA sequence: TGTGCCAGCAGTTACGGGACTAGCGGGACAAATGAGCAGTTCTTC. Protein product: CASSYGTSGTNEQFF.

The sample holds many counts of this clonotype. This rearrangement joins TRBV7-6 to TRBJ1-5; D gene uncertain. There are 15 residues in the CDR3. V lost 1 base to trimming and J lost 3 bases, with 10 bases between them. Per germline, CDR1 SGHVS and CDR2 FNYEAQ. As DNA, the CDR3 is TGTGCCAGCAGCTTAGTCGCAGGAATCAATCAGCCCCAGCATTTT. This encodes CASSLVAGINQPQHF.

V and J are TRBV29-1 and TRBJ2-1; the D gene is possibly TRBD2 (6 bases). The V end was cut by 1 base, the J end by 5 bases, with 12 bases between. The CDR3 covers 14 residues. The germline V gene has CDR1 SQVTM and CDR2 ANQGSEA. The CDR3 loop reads CSVEVSRENNEQFF. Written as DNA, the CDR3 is TGCAGCGTTGAAGTGAGCCGGGAGAACAATGAGCAGTTCTTC.

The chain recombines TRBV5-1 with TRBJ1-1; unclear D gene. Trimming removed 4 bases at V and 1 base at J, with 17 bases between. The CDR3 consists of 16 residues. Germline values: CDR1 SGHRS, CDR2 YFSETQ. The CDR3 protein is CASSLHPRTENTEAFF. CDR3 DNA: TGCGCCAGCAGCCTTCATCCGAGGACCGAGAACACTGAAGCTTTCTTT.

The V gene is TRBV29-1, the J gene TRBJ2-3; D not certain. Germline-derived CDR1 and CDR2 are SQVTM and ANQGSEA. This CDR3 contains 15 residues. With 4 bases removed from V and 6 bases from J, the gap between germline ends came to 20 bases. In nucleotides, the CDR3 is TGCAGCGTTGTTACGCTCTTCCAGTCCAGCGATACGCAGTATTTT. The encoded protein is CSVVTLFQSSDTQYF.

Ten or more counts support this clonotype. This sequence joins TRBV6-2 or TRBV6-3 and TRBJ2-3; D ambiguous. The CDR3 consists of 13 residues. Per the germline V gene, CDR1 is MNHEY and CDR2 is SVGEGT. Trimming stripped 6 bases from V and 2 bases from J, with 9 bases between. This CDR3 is CASSLQLTDTQYF. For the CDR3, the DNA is TGTGCCAGCAGCCTACAGCTCACAGATACGCAGTATTTT.

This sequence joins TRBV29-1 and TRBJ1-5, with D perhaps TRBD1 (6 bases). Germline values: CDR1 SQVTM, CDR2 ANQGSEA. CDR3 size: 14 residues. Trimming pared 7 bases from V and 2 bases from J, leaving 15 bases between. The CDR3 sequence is CSDHNRARNQPQHF. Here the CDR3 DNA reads TGCAGCGATCACAACAGGGCTCGCAATCAGCCCCAGCATTTT.

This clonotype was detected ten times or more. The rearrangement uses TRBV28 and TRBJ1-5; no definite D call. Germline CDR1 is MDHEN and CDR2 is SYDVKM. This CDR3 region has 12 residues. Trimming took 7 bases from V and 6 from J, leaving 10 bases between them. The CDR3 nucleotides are TGTGCCAGCAAGGGAGCTGGTCAGCCCCAGCATTTT. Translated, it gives CASKGAGQPQHF.

The DNA for the CDR3 is TGCAATACAGACAGGGGTCTCTCCTACGAGCAGTACTTC. Translated: CNTDRGLSYEQYF. The V gene is TRBV20-1, the J gene TRBJ2-7, with TRBD1 identical over 8 bases. Looked up from germline, CDR1 is DFQATT and CDR2 is SNEGSKA (reference sequence). This CDR3 comprises 13 residues.

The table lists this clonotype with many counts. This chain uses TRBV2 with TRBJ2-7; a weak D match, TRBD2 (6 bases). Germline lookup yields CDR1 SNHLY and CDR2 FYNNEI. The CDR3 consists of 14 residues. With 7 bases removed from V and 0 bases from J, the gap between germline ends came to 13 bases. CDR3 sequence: CASKRDSNSYEQYF. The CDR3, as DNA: TGTGCCAGCAAACGGGACTCCAACTCCTACGAGCAGTACTTC.

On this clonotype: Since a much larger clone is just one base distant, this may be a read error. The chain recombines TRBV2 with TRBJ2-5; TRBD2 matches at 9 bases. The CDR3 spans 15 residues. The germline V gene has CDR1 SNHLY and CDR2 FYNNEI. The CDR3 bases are TGTGCCACCCAGCTACAGCGGGGGGATCGGAAGACCCATTACTTC. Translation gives CATQLQRGDRKTHYF.